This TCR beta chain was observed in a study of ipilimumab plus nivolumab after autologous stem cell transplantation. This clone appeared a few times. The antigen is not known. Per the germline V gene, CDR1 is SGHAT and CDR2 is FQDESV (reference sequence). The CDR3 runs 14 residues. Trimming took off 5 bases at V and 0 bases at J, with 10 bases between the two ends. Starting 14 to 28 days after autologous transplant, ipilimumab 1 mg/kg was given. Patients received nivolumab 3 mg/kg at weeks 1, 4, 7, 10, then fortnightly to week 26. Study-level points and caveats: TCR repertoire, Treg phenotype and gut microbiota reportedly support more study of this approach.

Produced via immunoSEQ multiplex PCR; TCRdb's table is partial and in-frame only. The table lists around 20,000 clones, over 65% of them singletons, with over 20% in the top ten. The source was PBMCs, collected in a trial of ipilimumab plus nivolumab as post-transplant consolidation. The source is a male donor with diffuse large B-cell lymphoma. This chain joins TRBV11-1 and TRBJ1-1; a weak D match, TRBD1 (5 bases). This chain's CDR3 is CASSVAGMNTEAFF. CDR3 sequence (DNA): TGTGCCAGCAGCGTCGCAGGGATGAACACTGAAGCTTTCTTT.